This record covers a single T cell receptor (beta chain). Which antigen it targets is not known. Base qualities are not provided; no much larger clone lies one nucleotide away. At study entry, a tuberculin skin test and the QuantiFERON-TB GOLD In-Tube IGRA were used to screen adolescents for latent tuberculosis infection. Immunosequencing was performed on unsorted cryopreserved PBMC and covered roughly 100,000 T cells per clinical donor on average. Eleven high schools in the Worcester region of the Western Cape, South Africa, served as enrollment sites for adolescents aged 12 to 18 years. Some ten M. tuberculosis-infected adolescents and about 10 uninfected adolescents, matched for age and sex, were selected. PBMC from adolescents were isolated by density centrifugation from freshly drawn heparinized blood and were then cryopreserved. The sample originates from a study of T cells in tuberculosis (dated by TCRdb to the late 2010s). About the full investigation: To characterize T cells specific for the mycobacterial lipid antigen glucose monomycolate (GMM), the study used CD1B tetramers together with high-throughput TCR immunosequencing. In a South African clinical cohort, IGRA-negative adolescents, IGRA-positive adolescents with latent tuberculosis and adults with active tuberculosis were compared, with under 13 people in each group.

The immunoSEQ multiplex PCR assay was used to generate TCR libraries, with TCR-beta and/or TCR-alpha/delta assays applied to each sample. The amplified TCR libraries were sequenced using the Illumina high-throughput platform. Per the original workflow: Clustering and dimensionality reduction were performed using pairwise TCRdist distances among GMM-specific receptors from ex vivo sorted or in vitro expanded T cells. Each clinical repertoire received a mean NN-distance score, defined as the average TCRdist to the nearest 10% of tetramer-positive reference sequences. GEM TCR motif frequency was calculated as the fraction of unique TCRs that matched known GEM sequences in V/J usage and CDR3 length. Active tuberculosis was classified by linear discriminant analysis with leave-one-out cross-validation, implemented in scikit-learn. In TCRdb, the immuneACCESS table is reduced to in-frame sequences with V and J assigned. These tables do not hold every clone; where another copy was compared, an unresolved V gene accounts for under half, and the others remain unexplained. D and trimming were read from the DNA, whereas the V and J calls and clone size are those reported in that table. A total of tens of thousands of clones appear in this sample, approximately 92% of them only once. Around a sixth of the sample is held by the ten biggest clonotypes.

Overall study outcomes, separate from this receptor: Clinical samples were chosen by availability of cryopreserved specimens, and active tuberculosis cases were adults while controls were adolescents. Using GEM motif frequencies, a classifier achieved approximately 72% accuracy, whereas a classifier built on the diverse GMM-specific repertoire got to approximately 88% accuracy (AUROC 0.90). Compared with IGRA-negative controls, TCR-alpha repertoires from active tuberculosis had smaller mean NN-distances to GMM-specific TCRs, which suggests that these TCRs underwent clonal expansion. Shorter CDR3-alpha lengths in active tuberculosis patients partly drove the smaller NN-distances, and the TCR-beta difference was not statistically significant.

This TCR derives from a donor aged 5-35 years with latent tuberculosis or without tuberculosis infection. Some clones in this sample may be carry-over from other donors' samples. Sequenced sample: PBMCs.

The nucleotide sequence reads as follows: TGTGCCAGCAGTTTGGGTTATGGACTAACAGGGGAAGGGGACACCGGGGAGCTGTTTTTT. Translated, this gives CASSLGYGLTGEGDTGELFF. The V and J segments used are TRBV27 and TRBJ2-2; the D region possibly corresponds to TRBD1 (7 bases align). Per the germline V gene (reference sequence), MNHEY is the CDR1 and SMNVEV is the CDR2. V drops 3 bases and J drops 3 bases, leaving 26 bases in between. Spanning cysteine to phenylalanine, the CDR3 consists of 20 amino acids. Just the 60-base CDR3 DNA is kept, in frame starting at base 1.